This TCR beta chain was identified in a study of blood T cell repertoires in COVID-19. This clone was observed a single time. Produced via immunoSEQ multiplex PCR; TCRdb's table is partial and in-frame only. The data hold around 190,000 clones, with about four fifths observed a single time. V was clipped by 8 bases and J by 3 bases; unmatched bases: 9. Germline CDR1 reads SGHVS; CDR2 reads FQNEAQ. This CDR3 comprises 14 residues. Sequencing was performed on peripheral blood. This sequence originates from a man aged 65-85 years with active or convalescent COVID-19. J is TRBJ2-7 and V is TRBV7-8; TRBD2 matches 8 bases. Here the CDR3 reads CASRGGLALYEQYF. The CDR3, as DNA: TGTGCCAGCCGGGGGGGGCTAGCGCTCTACGAGCAGTACTTC.